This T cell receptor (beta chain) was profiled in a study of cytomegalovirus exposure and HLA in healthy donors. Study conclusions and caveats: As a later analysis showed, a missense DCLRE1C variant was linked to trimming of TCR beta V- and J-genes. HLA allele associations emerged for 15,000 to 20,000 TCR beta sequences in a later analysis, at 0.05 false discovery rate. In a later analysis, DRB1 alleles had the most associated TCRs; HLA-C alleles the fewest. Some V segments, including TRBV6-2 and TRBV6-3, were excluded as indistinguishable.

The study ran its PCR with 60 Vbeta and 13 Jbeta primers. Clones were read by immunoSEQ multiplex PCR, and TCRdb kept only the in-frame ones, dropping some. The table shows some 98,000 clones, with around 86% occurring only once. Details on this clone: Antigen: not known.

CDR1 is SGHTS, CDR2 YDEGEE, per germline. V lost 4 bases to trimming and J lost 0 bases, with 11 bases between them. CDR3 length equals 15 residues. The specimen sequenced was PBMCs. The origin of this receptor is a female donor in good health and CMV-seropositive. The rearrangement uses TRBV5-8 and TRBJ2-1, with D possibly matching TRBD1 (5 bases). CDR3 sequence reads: CASSTGSHSYNEQFF. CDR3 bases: TGTGCCAGCAGCACAGGAAGTCACTCCTACAATGAGCAGTTCTTC.